This TCR beta chain was profiled in a study of T cell responses to AZD1222 COVID-19 vaccine (dated by TCRdb to about 2021). At the level of the whole study: AZD1222 recipients given second doses at about 4 weeks or at about 12 weeks were pooled, since spike-specific TCR depth and breadth were not found to differ between the two schedules. TCR sequencing was performed for about 250 trial participants, of whom around 210 were given two doses of AZD1222 and around 25 were given two doses of MenACWY control vaccine. Enrollment into the trials was organized by age into subgroups of 18-55, 56-69 and 70-plus years, and those subgroups contained approximately 150, 30 and 60 TCR-sequenced participants, respectively.

The CDR3 regions of human TCRbeta chains were subjected to immunosequencing. The original methods were these. TCRs in the repertoires were matched against a reference library of SARS-CoV-2-specific TCRs that had been generated with the MIRA antigen-specificity platform. Breadth meant the fraction of unique TCRs that were SARS-CoV-2-associated, whereas depth meant the fraction of total T cells that were SARS-CoV-2-associated. Using the MIRA data, every spike-specific TCR was mapped to the spike region that the TCR reacted to and assigned to either a CD4 or a CD8 class. Log10-transformed breadth and depth values were compared by one-way ANOVA with Sidak's multiple comparisons tests. TCRdb re-hosts the immuneACCESS table, in-frame sequences only. Its copies lack some clones; in the studies checked, an unresolved V gene accounts for under half of them, and the cause for the rest is not known. For V, J and clone size, that table is used; D and trimming come from the DNA. The sample contains about 120,000 clones, 70% to 90% of them found a single time. Over 8% of the sample is in the top ten clones.

The sample's time point, from its label and the paper: baseline before first vaccination. Samples from vaccinated people were obtained from the UK trials COV001 and COV002, which included a single-blind randomized controlled phase 2/3 trial of AZD1222 (ChAdOx1 nCoV-19) in healthy adults. For TCRbeta chain sequencing, PBMC samples were collected from trial participants at day 0 and at day 28 after the second dose. Regarding this clone: The target of this receptor is not known. Base qualities are not at hand, and no much larger clone is one base apart.

The study at large found these results: No day 14 peak-response samples were available, so repertoires were characterized only after the peak T cell response. Conclusions about previously exposed vaccinees are limited because only six or seven AZD1222 recipients were SARS-CoV-2 seropositive at baseline. Reportedly, almost half of the unique spike-specific TCRs recognized epitopes lying outside the regions that are mutated in the B.1.351 and B.1.1.7 variants. Participants were mostly white British, with more females than males. The authors suggested clonal diversity may have been underestimated. The vaccine-associated CD4 TCRs covered the entire spike protein, and the dominant responses fell in regions 160-218 and 743-854. After two AZD1222 doses, both the breadth and the depth of spike-specific TCRs were significantly higher than at day 0 and than in MenACWY recipients. The 56-69-year group was small, and its depth increase did not reach significance, likely because of low power.

The receptor comes from an adult in good health. The starting material was peripheral blood, obtained on day 0 of AZD1222 vaccination.

The CDR3 reads CASSLRDSGEKLFF. At the DNA level, the sequence is TGTGCCAGCAGTTTACGGGATTCAGGGGAAAAACTGTTTTTT. The chain uses TRBV28 and TRBJ1-4; the D gene is perhaps TRBD1, from 5 matching bases. CDR1 MDHEN and CDR2 SYDVKM were looked up in the germline V gene. Trimming removed 2 bases from V and 8 bases from J, leaving 12 bases between the germline ends. The cysteine opens and the phenylalanine closes a CDR3 of 14 amino acids. The entry retains the CDR3 DNA only, 42 bases that are in frame from base 1.